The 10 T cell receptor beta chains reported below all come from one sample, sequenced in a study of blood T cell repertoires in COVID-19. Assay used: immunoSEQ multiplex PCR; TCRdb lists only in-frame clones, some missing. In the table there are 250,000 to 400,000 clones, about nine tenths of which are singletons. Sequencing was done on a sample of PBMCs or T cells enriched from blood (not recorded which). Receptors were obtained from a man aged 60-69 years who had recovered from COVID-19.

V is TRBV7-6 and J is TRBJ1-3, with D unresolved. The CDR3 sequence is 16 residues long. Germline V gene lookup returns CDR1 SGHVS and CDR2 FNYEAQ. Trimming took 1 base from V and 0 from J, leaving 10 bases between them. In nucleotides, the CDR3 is TGTGCCAGCAGCTTAGGAGGCACGCGCTCTGGAAACACCATATATTTT. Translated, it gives CASSLGGTRSGNTIYF.

The CDR3 sequence: CASSEALLGRWGARGTGELFF. The CDR3, as DNA: TGTGCCAGCAGTGAAGCGCTTCTCGGTCGGTGGGGCGCCCGGGGGACCGGGGAGCTGTTTTTT. The V gene is TRBV6-1, the J gene TRBJ2-2; tentative D call: TRBD2 (6 bases). The germline gives CDR1 MNHNS, CDR2 SASEGT. The CDR3 consists of 21 residues. V lost 0 bases and J 5 bases, leaving 28 bases between the germline ends.

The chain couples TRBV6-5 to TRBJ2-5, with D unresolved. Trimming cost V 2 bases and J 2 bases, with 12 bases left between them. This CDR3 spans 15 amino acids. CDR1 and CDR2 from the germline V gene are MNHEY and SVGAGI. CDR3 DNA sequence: TGTGCCAGCAGTTACGCCCAACGAGCACAAGAGACCCAGTACTTC. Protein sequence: CASSYAQRAQETQYF.

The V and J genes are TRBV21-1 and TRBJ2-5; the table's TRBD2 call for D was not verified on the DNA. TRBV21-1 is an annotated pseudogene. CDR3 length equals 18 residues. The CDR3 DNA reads TGTGCCAGCAGCCGACCAGGCGGGGGGTCCGGGACTCAAGAGACCCAGTACTTC. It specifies CASSRPGGGSGTQETQYF.

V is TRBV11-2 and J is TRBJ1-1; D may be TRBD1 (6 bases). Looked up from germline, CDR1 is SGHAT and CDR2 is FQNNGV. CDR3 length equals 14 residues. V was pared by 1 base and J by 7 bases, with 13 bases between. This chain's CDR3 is CASSLVGGVIEAFF. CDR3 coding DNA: TGTGCCAGCAGCTTAGTAGGGGGGGTCATTGAAGCTTTCTTT.

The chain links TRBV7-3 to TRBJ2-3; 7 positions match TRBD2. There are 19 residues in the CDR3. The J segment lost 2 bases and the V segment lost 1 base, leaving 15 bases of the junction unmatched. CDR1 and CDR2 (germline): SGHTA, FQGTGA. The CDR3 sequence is CASSLSEYPGLPSTDTQYF. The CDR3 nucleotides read TGTGCCAGCAGCTTAAGCGAATATCCGGGACTACCATCCACAGATACGCAGTATTTT.

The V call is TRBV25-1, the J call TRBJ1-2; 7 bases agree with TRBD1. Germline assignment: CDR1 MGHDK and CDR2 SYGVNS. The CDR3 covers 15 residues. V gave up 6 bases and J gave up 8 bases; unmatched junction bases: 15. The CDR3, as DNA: TGTGCCAGCAGCGCCTCGGGGACAGCTCTGCGGGGCTACACCTTC. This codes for CASSASGTALRGYTF.

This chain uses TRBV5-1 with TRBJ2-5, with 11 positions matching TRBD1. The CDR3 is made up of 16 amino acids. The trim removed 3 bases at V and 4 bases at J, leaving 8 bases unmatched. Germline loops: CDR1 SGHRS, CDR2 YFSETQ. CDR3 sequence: CASSSPGQGGIETQYF. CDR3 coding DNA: TGCGCCAGCAGCTCCCCGGGACAGGGGGGGATAGAGACCCAGTACTTC.

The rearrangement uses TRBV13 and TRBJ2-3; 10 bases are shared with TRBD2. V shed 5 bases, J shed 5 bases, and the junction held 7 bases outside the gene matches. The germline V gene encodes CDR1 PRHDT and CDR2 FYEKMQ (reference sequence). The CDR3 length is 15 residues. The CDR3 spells CASSQTSGIIDTQYF. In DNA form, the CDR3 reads TGTGCCAGCAGCCAAACTAGCGGGATTATAGATACGCAGTATTTT.

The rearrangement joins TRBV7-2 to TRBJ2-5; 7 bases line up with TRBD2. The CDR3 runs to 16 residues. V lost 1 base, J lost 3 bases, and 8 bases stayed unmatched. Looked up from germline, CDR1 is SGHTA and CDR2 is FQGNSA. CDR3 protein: CASSLVLLAAEETQYF. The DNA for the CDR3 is TGTGCCAGCAGCTTAGTCTTGCTAGCGGCAGAAGAGACCCAGTACTTC. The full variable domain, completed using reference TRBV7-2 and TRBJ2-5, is GAGVSQSPSNKVTEKGKDVELRCDPISGHTALYWYRQSLGQGLEFLIYFQGNSAPDKSGLPSDRFSAERTGGSVSTLTIQRTQQEDSAVYLCASSLVLLAAEETQYFGPGTRLLVL.